This T cell receptor beta chain was retrieved from a study of Ad26.COV2.S vaccination and SARS-CoV-2 variants. Study results and caveats: Participants in the vaccine arm had higher spike-specific TCR breadth; placebo recipients had lower.

Assay used: immunoSEQ multiplex PCR; TCRdb lists only in-frame clones, some missing. The data show 350,000 to 450,000 clones, 80% to 90% seen once. Germline loops: CDR1 LGHNA, CDR2 YSLEER. This CDR3 comprises 16 residues. Deletions cut 2 bases from V and 8 bases from J, with 21 bases between. On this clone itself: Its cognate antigen is unknown.

The sample's treatment: around 19 received Ad26.COV2.S at low or high dose, single or two shots; about 5 received placebo; per-sample allocation not given. Collection of the samples took place on day 63 after the first injection of vaccine or placebo. The sequencing used peripheral blood, collected in a trial of Ad26.COV2.S vaccine versus placebo. The clonotype comes from a person aged 18-65 years who received the Ad26.COV2.S COVID-19 vaccine or a placebo. V and J are TRBV4-3 and TRBJ1-2, with D perhaps matching TRBD1 (6 bases). CDR3: CASSQKGPTGRMGYTF. The DNA of the CDR3 is TGCGCCAGCAGCCAAAAAGGGCCAACAGGGCGGATGGGCTACACCTTC.